This entry lists 9 T cell receptor beta chains sequenced from one sample in a study of T-cell reconstitution after alpha-beta-depleted transplantation in children. The TCRbeta library incorporated unique molecular identifiers. TCRdb redid the calling of the PCR reads with MiXCR, one entry per CDR3 protein. The repertoire includes some 350,000 distinct CDR3 sequences, approximately 10% of them detected once, and under 3% sits in the top ten. The sequencing here drew on PBMCs from the stem cell graft donor, taken from the stem cell graft. The receptors were sampled from a human donor who donated a stem cell graft to a child with acute lymphoblastic leukemia.

This chain connects TRBV20-1 to TRBJ1-5; D not certain. The CDR3 runs to 15 residues. Trimming removed 8 bases at V and 1 base at J, with 18 bases between. Germline V gene lookup returns CDR1 DFQATT and CDR2 SNEGSKA (reference sequence). The CDR3 loop is CSSLTLSDSNQPQHF. The CDR3 DNA is TGCAGTTCTTTGACACTTTCGGACAGCAATCAGCCCCAGCATTTT.

The chain uses TRBV5-1 and TRBJ2-5; weak D call: TRBD1 (5 bases). The CDR3 runs to 15 residues. Trimming took off 4 bases at V and 5 bases at J, with 18 bases between the two ends. Per germline, CDR1 SGHRS and CDR2 YFSETQ. CDR3 bases: TGCGCCAGCAGCGCCCTAGGACATCCCCGGGAGACCCAGTACTTC. Translated, it gives CASSALGHPRETQYF.

A few counts support this clonotype. The J gene is TRBJ2-7, the V gene TRBV20-1; 7 bases agree with TRBD1. The CDR3 covers 15 residues. Germline V CDR1 and CDR2: DFQATT, SNEGSKA (reference sequence). Trimming at V came to 0 bases and at J to 4 bases, leaving 9 bases not matched to a gene. The CDR3, as DNA: TGCAGTGCTAGAGATACTGGGACAGAGACTTACGAGCAGTACTTC. Residues: CSARDTGTETYEQYF.

This clonotype was observed a handful of times. V usage is TRBV27 and J usage is TRBJ1-2; D is ambiguous. CDR1 is MNHEY, CDR2 SMNVEV, per germline (reference sequence). This CDR3 region has 15 residues. Trimming left V 4 bases short and J 3 bases short, with 15 bases between. The CDR3 sequence: CASSSPLLGDYGYTF. The CDR3 nucleotides read TGTGCCAGCAGTTCCCCGCTACTTGGAGACTATGGCTACACCTTC.

At least ten counts were recorded for this clonotype. The chain employs TRBV4-1 and TRBJ1-3, with no clear D. Per the germline V gene, CDR1 is MGHRA and CDR2 is YSYEKL. Trimming stripped 7 bases from V and 4 bases from J, with 11 bases between. This CDR3 has 13 amino acids. Here the CDR3 reads CASTGGSGNTIYF. CDR3 DNA sequence: TGCGCCAGCACAGGAGGCTCCGGAAACACCATATATTTT.

V is TRBV7-8 and J is TRBJ2-1, with D perhaps TRBD2 (5 bases). The CDR3 runs to 18 residues. Trimming pared 1 base from V and 4 bases from J, leaving 20 bases between. CDR1 and CDR2 from the germline V gene are SGHVS and FQNEAQ. The CDR3 bases are TGTGCCAGCAGCTTAGTTGGCGGGTCCCCAGCTCGGTACAATGAGCAGTTCTTC. This encodes CASSLVGGSPARYNEQFF.

This chain uses TRBV7-8 with TRBJ2-3; 7 bases are a match to TRBD2. Losses at the gene ends were 2 bases for V and 4 bases for J; bases not matched to a gene: 6. CDR3 length: 15 amino acids. CDR1 and CDR2 from the germline V gene are SGHVS and FQNEAQ. This CDR3 reads CASSLPGLAADTQYF. In DNA, the CDR3 is TGTGCCAGCAGCTTACCGGGTCTAGCGGCAGATACGCAGTATTTT.

The chain combines TRBV5-1 with TRBJ1-4; D is unresolved. The germline gives CDR1 SGHRS, CDR2 YFSETQ. The CDR3 has 15 residues. Between the trimmed V and J ends, which lost 0 bases and 8 bases, there was a span of 14 bases. The CDR3: CASSLEVSATEKLFF. CDR3 DNA: TGCGCCAGCAGCTTGGAGGTGTCGGCCACGGAAAAACTGTTTTTT.

This chain joins TRBV20-1 and TRBJ2-1; D is undetermined. In germline, CDR1 is DFQATT, CDR2 SNEGSKA (reference sequence). This CDR3 spans 13 amino acids. With 5 bases removed from V and 7 bases from J, the gap between germline ends came to 15 bases. CDR3 loop: CSAAGPIRNEQFF. CDR3 sequence (DNA): TGCAGTGCTGCCGGACCAATTAGGAATGAGCAGTTCTTC.